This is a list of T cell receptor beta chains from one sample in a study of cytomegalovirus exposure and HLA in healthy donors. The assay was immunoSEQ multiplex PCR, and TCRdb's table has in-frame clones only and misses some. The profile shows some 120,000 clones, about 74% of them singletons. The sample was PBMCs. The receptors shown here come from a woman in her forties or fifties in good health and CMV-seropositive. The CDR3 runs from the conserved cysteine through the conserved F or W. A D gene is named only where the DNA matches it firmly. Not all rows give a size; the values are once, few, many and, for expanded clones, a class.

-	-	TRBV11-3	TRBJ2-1	CASSGSRVDYNEQFF	TGTGCCAGCAGCGGATCCCGGGTGGACTACAATGAGCAGTTCTTC
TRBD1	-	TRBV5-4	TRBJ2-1	CASSSPGQVYNEQFF	TGTGCCAGCAGCTCCCCGGGACAGGTATACAATGAGCAGTTCTTC
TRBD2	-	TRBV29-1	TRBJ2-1	CSVGLASNEQFF	TGCAGCGTCGGACTAGCGAGCAATGAGCAGTTCTTC
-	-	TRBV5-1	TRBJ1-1	CASSFPSNTEAFF	TGCGCCAGCAGCTTTCCATCGAACACTGAAGCTTTCTTT
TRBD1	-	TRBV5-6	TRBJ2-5	CASSTGQGVVETQYF	TGTGCCAGCAGCACAGGACAGGGGGTCGTAGAGACCCAGTACTTC
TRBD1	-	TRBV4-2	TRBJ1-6	CASSQTRTGGSPLHF	TGTGCCAGCAGCCAAACTCGGACAGGGGGATCACCCCTCCACTTT
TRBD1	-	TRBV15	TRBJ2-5	CATSRGTDQETQYF	TGTGCCACCAGCAGGGGGACAGATCAAGAGACCCAGTACTTC
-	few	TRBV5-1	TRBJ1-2	CASSLGEGQNNYGYTF	TGCGCCAGCAGCTTGGGAGAGGGCCAGAATAACTATGGCTACACCTTC
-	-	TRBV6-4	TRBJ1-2	CASSSRQNYGYTF	TGTGCCAGCAGTTCCAGACAGAACTATGGCTACACCTTC
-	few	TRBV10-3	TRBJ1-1	CAIGALNTEAFF	TGTGCCATCGGGGCGCTGAACACTGAAGCTTTCTTT
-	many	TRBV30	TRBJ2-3	CAWNRGGASSTDTQYF	TGTGCCTGGAACCGGGGCGGGGCCAGTAGCACAGATACGCAGTATTTT
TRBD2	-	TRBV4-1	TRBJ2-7	CASSGTSLYEQYF	TGCGCCAGCAGCGGGACTAGCTTGTACGAGCAGTACTTC
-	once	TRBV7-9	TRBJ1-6	CASSSGGRVDSPLHF	TGTGCCAGCAGCTCCGGGGGGAGGGTTGATTCACCCCTCCACTTT
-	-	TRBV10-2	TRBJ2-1	CASSEVFGPAYNEQFF	TGCGCCAGCAGTGAGGTTTTTGGGCCAGCCTACAATGAGCAGTTCTTC
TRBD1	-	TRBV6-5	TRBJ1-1	CASSSQGLMNTEAFF	TGTGCCAGCAGTTCACAGGGGTTAATGAACACTGAAGCTTTCTTT
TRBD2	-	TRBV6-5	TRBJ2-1	CASSLAGLNNEQFF	TGTGCCAGCAGTCTAGCGGGCCTTAACAATGAGCAGTTCTTC
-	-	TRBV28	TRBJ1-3	CASSLERNTIYF	TGTGCCAGCAGTTTAGAGCGGAACACCATATATTTT
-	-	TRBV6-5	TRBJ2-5	CASSYSPTGEVETQYF	TGTGCCAGCAGTTACTCGCCTACAGGGGAGGTAGAGACCCAGTACTTC
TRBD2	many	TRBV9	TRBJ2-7	CASSVAPGGYEQYF	TGTGCCAGCAGCGTAGCCCCGGGGGGCTACGAGCAGTACTTC
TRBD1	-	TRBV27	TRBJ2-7	CASSSGTGDKEQYF	TGTGCCAGCAGCTCCGGGACAGGGGATAAGGAGCAGTACTTC
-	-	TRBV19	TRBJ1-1	CASRSPGGSRGRTEAFF	TGTGCCAGTAGATCCCCAGGAGGGAGTAGAGGGAGGACTGAAGCTTTCTTT
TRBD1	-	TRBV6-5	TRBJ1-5	CASSYSDRAQPQHF	TGTGCCAGCAGTTACTCGGACAGGGCTCAGCCCCAGCATTTT
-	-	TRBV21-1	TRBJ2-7	CASSKVRGTRCGQGIGEQYF	TGTGCCAGCAGCAAAGTGAGGGGTACTCGATGTGGACAGGGGATTGGCGAGCAGTACTTC
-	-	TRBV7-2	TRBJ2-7	CASSRRGGYEQYF	TGTGCCAGCAGCAGGCGAGGGGGCTACGAGCAGTACTTC
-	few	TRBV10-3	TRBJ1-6	CAIRGGSSYNSPLHF	TGTGCCATCCGGGGGGGGAGCTCCTATAATTCACCCCTCCACTTT
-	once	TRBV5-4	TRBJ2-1	CASSFSRPEQFF	TGTGCCAGCAGCTTTAGCCGGCCCGAGCAGTTCTTC
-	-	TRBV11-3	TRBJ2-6	CASSGGLRGAGANVLTF	TGTGCCAGCAGCGGGGGACTCCGGGGAGCTGGGGCCAACGTCCTGACTTTC
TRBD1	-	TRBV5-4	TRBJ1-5	CASSSGTANQPQHF	TGTGCCAGCAGCTCGGGGACAGCAAATCAGCCCCAGCATTTT
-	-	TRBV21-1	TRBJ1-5	CASSNLSNQPQHF	TGTGCCAGCAGCAATCTTAGCAATCAGCCCCAGCATTTT
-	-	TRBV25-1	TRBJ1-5	CASSALQENQPQHF	TGTGCCAGCAGTGCCTTACAGGAGAATCAGCCCCAGCATTTT